This T cell receptor (beta chain) was obtained from a study of post-analysis software for immune sequencing data. Germline values: CDR1 DFQATT, CDR2 SNEGSKA (reference sequence). Trimming removed 0 bases from V and 0 bases from J, with 14 bases in between. CDR3 size: 16 residues. Researchers reported that TCR beta cDNA libraries carried unique molecular identifiers. TCRdb analysed the PCR reads with MiXCR anew, one entry per CDR3 protein. The table lists more than 500,000 distinct CDR3 sequences, 34% of them singletons, with 6% in the top ten. This clonotype has a handful of counts. What it binds is not known. Study observations and caveats: Patients showed TRBV5-6, TRBV5-1 and TRBV20-1 among five TRBV segments more frequent than in controls. Multiple sclerosis patients had significantly lower normalized Chao1 diversity than controls.

This TCR came from a girl under 18 with multiple sclerosis. Sequenced input: blood. V usage is TRBV20-1 and J usage is TRBJ2-5; D remains ambiguous. CDR3 amino acids: CSARDSREWYQETQYF. Here the CDR3 DNA reads TGCAGTGCTAGAGACAGTAGAGAGTGGTACCAAGAGACCCAGTACTTC.